The source of this T cell receptor (beta chain) is a study of early T cells in non-severe SARS-CoV-2 infection. Looking at the study overall: The chains were unpaired, and the sequenced material was bulk RNA from unsorted whole blood.

The TCR library protocol attached unique molecular identifiers to the individual cDNA molecules. One entry per CDR3 protein, called by TCRdb with MiXCR from the 5' RACE reads. The sample lists approximately 39,000 distinct CDR3 sequences; around 4.6% were seen once. CDR1 is ENHRY and CDR2 is SYGVKD in the germline V gene. The CDR3 consists of 15 residues. Trimming cost V 10 bases and J 3 bases; bases outside gene matches: 12. The genes are TRBV10-3 and TRBJ1-5, with TRBD1 identical over 7 bases. The material sequenced was whole blood. The receptor was isolated from an adult who was a healthcare worker with PCR-confirmed SARS-CoV-2 infection or an uninfected control (not recorded which). The CDR3, as DNA: TGTGCCACCAGGGCCGGGACAGAAGCCAATCAGCCCCAGCATTTT. Its translation is CATRAGTEANQPQHF.